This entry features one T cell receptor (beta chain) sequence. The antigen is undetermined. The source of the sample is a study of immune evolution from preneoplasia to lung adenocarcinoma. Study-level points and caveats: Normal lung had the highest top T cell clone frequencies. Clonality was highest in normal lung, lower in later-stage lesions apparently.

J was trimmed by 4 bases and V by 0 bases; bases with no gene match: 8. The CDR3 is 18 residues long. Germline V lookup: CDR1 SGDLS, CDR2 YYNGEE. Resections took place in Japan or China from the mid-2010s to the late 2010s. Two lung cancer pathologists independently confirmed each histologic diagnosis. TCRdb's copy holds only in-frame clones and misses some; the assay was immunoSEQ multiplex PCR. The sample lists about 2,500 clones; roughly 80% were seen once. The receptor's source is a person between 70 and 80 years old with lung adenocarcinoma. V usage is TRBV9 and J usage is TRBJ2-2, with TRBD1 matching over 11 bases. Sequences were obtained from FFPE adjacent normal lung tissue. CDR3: CASSVVAVGQGVTGELFF. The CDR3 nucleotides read TGTGCCAGCAGCGTAGTAGCTGTGGGACAGGGGGTCACCGGGGAGCTGTTTTTT.